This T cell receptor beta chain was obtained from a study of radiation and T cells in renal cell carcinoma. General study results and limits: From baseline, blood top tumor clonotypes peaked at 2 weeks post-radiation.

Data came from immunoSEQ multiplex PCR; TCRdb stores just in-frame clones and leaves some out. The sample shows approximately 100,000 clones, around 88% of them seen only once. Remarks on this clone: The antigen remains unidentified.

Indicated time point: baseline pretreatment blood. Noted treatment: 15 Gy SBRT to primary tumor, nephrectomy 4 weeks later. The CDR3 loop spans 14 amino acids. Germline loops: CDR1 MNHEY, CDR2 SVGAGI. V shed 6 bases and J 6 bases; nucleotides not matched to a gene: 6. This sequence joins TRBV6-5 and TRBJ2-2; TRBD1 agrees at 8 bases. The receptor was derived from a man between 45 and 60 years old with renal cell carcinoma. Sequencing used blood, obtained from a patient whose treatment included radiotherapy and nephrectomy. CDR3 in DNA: TGTGCCAGCAGACGCAGGGGGCCGGCCGGGGAGCTGTTTTTT. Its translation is CASRRRGPAGELFF.